The clone carrying this T cell receptor beta chain was observed a few times. The antigen remains unidentified. Semi-nested PCR with Nested Universal Primer A followed constant-region reverse priming of full-length variable regions. TCRdb reprocessed the 5' RACE reads with MiXCR, giving one entry per CDR3 protein. The sample lists tens of thousands of distinct CDR3 sequences; less than 35% were seen once. Per the germline V gene, CDR1 is SGHRS and CDR2 is YFSETQ. Trimming removed 4 bases from V and 4 bases from J; junction bases left unmatched: 3. This CDR3 comprises 13 residues. Broader study findings: The TCR gene usage of tumor memory CD4+ T cells clustered together with blood and lymph node memory CD4+ cells and with lymph node naive CD4+ cells. Greatest tumor Treg TCR overlap was with tumor naive CD4+ cells.

Specimen: memory CD4+ T cells sorted from a lymph node. Subset noted: memory CD4+ T cells, CD4+CD45RO+CD25-. The sequence was collected from a female donor with breast cancer. The chain links TRBV5-1 to TRBJ2-5; TRBD1 agrees at 8 bases. In nucleotides, the CDR3 is TGCGCCAGCAGCCTGACAGGGGTAGAGACCCAGTACTTC. Translating it yields CASSLTGVETQYF.